Sequencing of this T cell receptor (beta chain) was carried out in a study of blood T cell repertoires in COVID-19 (dated by TCRdb to about 2020). Some background on the complete study: Collaborator samples came from the United States, Italy and Spain and covered acute and convalescent phases of COVID-19. Samples came from the ongoing ImmuneRACE study (first 160 participants) plus 1,254 subjects from 6 global collaborators. The material from the prospective study consisted of cDNA or gDNA derived from T cells, B-cell-depleted T cells, or PBMCs. A de-identified subject ID, COVID-19 status, age in years and sex were almost always included in the sample metadata. Subjects who had been exposed to COVID-19, were actively infected with it, or had recovered from it provided the deeply sampled blood TCRbeta repertoires that made up the dataset. The repertoires were released in a freely available public database intended as a resource for research on the immune response to SARS-CoV-2. Where HLA class I and class II types were available, the types were taken from metadata supplied by the sample provider, not from assay-based typing.

The immunoSEQ Assay, a bias-controlled multiplex PCR, was used to amplify TCRbeta CDR3 regions from genomic DNA. The published analysis was carried out like this. Nucleated cell counts per sample were estimated from amplification of reference gene primers within the assay. To quantify the absolute abundance of each unique TCRbeta CDR3 rearrangement, sequence reads were collapsed and filtered. For each sample, productive Simpson clonality was calculated as the square root of Simpson's diversity index over productive rearrangements. TCRdb re-hosts the immuneACCESS table, in-frame sequences only. Its copies lack some clones; in the studies checked, an unresolved V gene accounts for under half of them, and the cause for the rest is not known. V and J calls and clone size are given by that table; D and trimming were obtained from the DNA. The sample profile shows 55,000 to 65,000 clones; around four fifths of them were found once. The top ten clonotypes cover 3.5% of the sample.

Study-level results and caveats: The amount of clinical and demographic metadata varied by source and participant and was provided uncurated.

Each collaborating institution followed its own protocols to collect whole blood in K2EDTA tubes. For TCRbeta analysis, collaborator samples were shipped as frozen whole blood, as isolated PBMCs, or as DNA extracted from either sample type. As concerns this clone: Which antigen it targets is not known. No base quality values were provided; no much bigger clone lies one nucleotide off.

The CDR3 spans 15 residues, from the cysteine through the phenylalanine. Just CDR3 DNA is preserved here, 45 bases in frame from base 1. Here V drops 4 bases and J drops 6 bases, and the junction holds 9 bases not matched to any gene. From the germline V gene, CDR1 is SGHDN and CDR2 is FVKESK. The receptor comes from a woman aged 80 or over with acute or convalescent COVID-19. Material: peripheral blood. The V and J genes are TRBV14 and TRBJ1-2; 9 central nucleotides agree with TRBD1. This receptor has the CDR3 CASSRAGQGFHGYTF. The DNA reads as follows: TGTGCCAGCAGCCGGGCGGGACAGGGCTTCCATGGCTACACCTTC.